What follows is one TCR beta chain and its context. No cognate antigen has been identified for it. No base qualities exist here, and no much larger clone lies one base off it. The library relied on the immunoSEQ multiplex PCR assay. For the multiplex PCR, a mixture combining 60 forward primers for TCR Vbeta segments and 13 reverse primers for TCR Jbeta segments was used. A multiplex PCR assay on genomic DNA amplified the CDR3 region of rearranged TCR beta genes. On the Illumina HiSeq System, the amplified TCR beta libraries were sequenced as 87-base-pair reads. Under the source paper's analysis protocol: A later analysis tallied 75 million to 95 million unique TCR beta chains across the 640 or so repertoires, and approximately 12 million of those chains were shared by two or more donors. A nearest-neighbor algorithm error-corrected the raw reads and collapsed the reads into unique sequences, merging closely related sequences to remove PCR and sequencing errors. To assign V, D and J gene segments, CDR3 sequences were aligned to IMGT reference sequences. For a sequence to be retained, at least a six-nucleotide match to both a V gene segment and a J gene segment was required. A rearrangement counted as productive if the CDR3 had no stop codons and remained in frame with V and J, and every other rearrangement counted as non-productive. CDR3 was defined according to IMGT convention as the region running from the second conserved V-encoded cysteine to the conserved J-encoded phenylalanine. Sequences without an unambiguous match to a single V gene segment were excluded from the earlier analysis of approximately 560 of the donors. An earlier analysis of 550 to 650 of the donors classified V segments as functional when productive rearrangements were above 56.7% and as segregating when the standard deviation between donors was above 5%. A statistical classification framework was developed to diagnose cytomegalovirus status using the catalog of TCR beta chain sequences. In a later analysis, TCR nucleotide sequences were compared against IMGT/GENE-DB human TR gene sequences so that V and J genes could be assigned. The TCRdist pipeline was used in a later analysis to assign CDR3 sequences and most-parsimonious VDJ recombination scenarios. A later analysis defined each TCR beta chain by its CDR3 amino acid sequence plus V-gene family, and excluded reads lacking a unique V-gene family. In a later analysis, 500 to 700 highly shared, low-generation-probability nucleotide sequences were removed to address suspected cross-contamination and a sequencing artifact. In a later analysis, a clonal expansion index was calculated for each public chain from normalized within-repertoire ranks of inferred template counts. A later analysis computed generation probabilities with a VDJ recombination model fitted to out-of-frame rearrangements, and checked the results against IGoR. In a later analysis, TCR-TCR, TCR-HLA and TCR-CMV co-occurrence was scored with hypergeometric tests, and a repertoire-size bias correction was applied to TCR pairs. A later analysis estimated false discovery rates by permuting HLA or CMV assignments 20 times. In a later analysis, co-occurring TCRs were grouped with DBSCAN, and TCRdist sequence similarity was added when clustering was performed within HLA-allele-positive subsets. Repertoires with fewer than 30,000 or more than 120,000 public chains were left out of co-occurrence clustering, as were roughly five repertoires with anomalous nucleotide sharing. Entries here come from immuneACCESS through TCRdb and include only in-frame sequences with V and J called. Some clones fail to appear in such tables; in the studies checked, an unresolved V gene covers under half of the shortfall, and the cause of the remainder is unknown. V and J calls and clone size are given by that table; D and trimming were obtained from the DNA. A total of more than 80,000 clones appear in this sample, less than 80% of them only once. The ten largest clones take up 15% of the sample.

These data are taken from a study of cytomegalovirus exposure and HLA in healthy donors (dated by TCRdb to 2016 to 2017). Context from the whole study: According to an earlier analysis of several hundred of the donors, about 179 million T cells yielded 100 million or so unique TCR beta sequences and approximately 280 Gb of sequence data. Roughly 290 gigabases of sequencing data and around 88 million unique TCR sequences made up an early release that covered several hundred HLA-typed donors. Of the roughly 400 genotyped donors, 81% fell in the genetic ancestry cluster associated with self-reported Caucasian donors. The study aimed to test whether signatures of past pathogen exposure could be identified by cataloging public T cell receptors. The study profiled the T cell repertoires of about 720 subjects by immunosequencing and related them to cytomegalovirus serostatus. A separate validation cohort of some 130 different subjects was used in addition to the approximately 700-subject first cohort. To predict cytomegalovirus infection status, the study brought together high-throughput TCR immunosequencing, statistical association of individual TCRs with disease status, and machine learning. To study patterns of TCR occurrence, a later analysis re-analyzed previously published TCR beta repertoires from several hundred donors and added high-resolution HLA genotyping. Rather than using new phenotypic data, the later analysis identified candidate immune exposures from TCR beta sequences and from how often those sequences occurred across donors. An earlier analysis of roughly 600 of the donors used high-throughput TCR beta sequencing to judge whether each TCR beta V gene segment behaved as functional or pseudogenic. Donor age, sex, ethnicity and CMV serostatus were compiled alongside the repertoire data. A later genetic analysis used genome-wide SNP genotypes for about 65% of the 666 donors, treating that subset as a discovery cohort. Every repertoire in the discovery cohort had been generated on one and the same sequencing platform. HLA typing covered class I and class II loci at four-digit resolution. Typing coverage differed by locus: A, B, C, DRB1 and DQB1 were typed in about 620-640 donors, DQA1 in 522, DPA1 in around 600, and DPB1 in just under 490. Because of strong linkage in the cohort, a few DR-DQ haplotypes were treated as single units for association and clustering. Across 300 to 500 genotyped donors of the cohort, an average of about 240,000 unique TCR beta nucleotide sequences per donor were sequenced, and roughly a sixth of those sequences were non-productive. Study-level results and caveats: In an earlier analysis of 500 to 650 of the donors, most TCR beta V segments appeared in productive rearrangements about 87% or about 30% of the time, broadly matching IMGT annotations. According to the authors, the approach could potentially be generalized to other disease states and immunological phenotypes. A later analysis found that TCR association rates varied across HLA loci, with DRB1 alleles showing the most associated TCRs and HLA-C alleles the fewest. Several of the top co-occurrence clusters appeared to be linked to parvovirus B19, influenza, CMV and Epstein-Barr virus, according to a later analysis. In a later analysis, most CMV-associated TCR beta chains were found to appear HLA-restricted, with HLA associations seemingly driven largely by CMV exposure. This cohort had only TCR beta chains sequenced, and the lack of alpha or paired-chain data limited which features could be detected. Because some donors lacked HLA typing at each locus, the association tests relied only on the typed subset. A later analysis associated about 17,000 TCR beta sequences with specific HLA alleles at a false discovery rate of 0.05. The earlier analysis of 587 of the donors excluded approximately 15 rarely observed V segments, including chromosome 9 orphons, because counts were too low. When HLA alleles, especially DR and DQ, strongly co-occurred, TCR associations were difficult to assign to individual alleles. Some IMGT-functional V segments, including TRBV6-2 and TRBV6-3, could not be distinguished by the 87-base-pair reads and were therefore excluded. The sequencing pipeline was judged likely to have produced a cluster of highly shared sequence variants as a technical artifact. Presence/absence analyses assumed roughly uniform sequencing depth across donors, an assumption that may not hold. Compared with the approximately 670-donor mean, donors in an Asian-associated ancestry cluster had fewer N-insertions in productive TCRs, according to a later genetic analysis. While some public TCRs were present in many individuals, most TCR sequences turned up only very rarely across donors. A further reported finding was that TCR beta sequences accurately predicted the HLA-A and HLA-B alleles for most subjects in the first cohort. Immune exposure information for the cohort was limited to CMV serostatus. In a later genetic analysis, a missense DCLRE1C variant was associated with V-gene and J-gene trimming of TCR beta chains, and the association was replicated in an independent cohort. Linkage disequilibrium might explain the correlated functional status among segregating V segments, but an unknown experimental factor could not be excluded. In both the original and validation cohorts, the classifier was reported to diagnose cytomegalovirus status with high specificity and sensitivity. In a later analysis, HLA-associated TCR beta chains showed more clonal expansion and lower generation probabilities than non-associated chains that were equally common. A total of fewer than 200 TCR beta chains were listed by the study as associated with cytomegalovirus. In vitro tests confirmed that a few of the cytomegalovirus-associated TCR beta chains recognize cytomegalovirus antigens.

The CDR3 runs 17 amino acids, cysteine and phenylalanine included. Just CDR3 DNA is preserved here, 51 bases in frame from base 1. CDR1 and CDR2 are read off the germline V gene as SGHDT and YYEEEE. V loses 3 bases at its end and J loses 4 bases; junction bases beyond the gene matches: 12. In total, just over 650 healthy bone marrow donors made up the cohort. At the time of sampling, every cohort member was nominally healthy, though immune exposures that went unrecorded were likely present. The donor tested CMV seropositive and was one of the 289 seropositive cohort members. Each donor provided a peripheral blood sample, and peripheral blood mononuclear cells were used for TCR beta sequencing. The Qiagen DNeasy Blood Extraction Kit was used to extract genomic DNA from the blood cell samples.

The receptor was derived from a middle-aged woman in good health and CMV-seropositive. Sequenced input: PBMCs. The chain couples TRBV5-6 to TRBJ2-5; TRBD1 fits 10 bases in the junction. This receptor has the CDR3 CASSSGTGAYEGETQYF. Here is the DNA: TGTGCCAGCAGCTCGGGGACAGGGGCGTACGAGGGAGAGACCCAGTACTTC.